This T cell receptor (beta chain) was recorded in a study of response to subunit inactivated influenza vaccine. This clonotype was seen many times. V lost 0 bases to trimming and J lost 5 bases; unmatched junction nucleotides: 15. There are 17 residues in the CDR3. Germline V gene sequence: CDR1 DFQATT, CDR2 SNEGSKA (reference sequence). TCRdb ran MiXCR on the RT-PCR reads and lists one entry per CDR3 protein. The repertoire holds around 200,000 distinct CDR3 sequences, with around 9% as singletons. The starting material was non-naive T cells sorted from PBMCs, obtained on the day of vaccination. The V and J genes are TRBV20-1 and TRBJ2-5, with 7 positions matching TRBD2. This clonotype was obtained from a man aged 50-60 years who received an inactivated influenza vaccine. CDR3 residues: CSAREPGGGGRRETQYF. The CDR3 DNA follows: TGCAGTGCTAGAGAGCCTGGGGGTGGCGGGAGAAGGGAGACCCAGTACTTC.